These T cell receptor beta chains were read from a single sample in a study of T cells in Graves' hyperthyroidism and ophthalmopathy. TCRdb reanalysed the multiplex PCR reads using MiXCR and keeps one entry per CDR3 protein. The table records about 290,000 distinct CDR3 sequences, 12% to 15% of them present only once. Sequencing was performed on blood. These receptors were collected from a woman between 50 and 59 years old with Graves' hyperthyroidism that later progressed to Graves' ophthalmopathy. The CDR3 runs from the conserved cysteine through the conserved F or W.

>TRBJ2-7|15|TRBV3-1
CASSQLNARTGEQYF
>TRBJ2-1|18|TRBV12-3/TRBV12-4
CASSNGTRTSGKSNEQFF
>TRBJ2-3|16|TRBV18
CASSPGTSGSANTQYF
>TRBJ2-3|19|TRBV12-3/TRBV12-4
CASSSRGLAGGPLTDTQYF
>TRBJ2-3|16|TRBV28
CASSLKGGGLADTQYF
>TRBJ2-7|15|TRBV2
CASSEERASTYEQYF
>TRBJ1-2|16|TRBV6-1
CASTGTRQGESYGYTF
>TRBJ2-7|15|TRBV12-3/TRBV12-4
CASSLVLAVDYEQYF
>TRBJ2-5|13|TRBV20-1
CSAPQGSQETQYF
>TRBJ2-7|15|TRBV6-1
CASSSGTGGRTEQYF
>TRBJ2-7|15|TRBV10-3
CAISDGRNLLVEQYF
>TRBJ2-1|15|TRBV3-1
CASQSGDLSYNEQFF
>TRBJ1-2|15|TRBV15
CATSSRDSLFYGYTF
>TRBJ2-7|13|TRBV30
CAWSWGGRAEQYF
>TRBJ2-5|13|TRBV19
CASSIGGQETQYF
>TRBJ2-1|18|TRBV5-1
CASSLAPSGTIPQEEQFF
>TRBJ2-7|16|TRBV7-2
CASSLEGTSASYEQYF
>TRBJ2-4|17|TRBV28
CASGGQAITGYKNIQYF
>TRBJ2-1|14|TRBV6-2/TRBV6-3
CASRSGTSGNEQFF
>TRBJ2-7|12|TRBV5-5
CASSPTEYEQYF
>TRBJ2-1|16|TRBV2
CASSEDGLGGGNEQFF
>TRBJ2-7|13|TRBV5-6
CASSLEWSYEQYF
>TRBJ1-2|14|TRBV6-1
CASRRQESNHGYTF
>TRBJ2-2|17|TRBV20-1
CSARDLASGVVTGELFF
>TRBJ2-7|15|TRBV12-3/TRBV12-4
CASSLFPSGSYEQYF
>TRBJ2-2|17|TRBV9
CASSVALAEANTGELFF
>TRBJ1-5|17|TRBV27
CASTHTRDRRPNQPQHF
>TRBJ2-7|15|TRBV28
CASSYWTGTNYEQYF
>TRBJ2-7|15|TRBV27
CASSGDRDSPYEQYF
>TRBJ1-2|15|TRBV18
CASSSRRGLNYGYTF
>TRBJ2-1|13|TRBV12-3/TRBV12-4
CASSRDSSNEQFF
>TRBJ2-5|12|TRBV18
CASSPDRETQYF
>TRBJ1-1|15|TRBV6-8
CASNIGGVRNTEAFF
>TRBJ2-4|15|TRBV5-6
CASSVLALAKNIQYF
>TRBJ2-6|15|TRBV6-1
CASTYSSSGANALTF
>TRBJ2-7|13|TRBV28
CAIEDRASYEQYF
>TRBJ2-3|16|TRBV5-1
CASSSTGPPSTDTQYF
>TRBJ2-7|13|TRBV25-1
CASSARDYNEQYF
>TRBJ2-7|15|TRBV20-1
CSALIAGGSYHEQYF
>TRBJ2-3|16|TRBV5-1
CASSLDLAGGIDTQYF
>TRBJ2-7|13|TRBV10-3
CAIRAGYSYEQYF
>TRBJ1-2|13|TRBV10-1
CASSAGLNYGYTF
>TRBJ1-5|14|TRBV9
CASSVGVGSQPQHF
>TRBJ2-4|13|TRBV20-1
CSAREPRMSIQYF
>TRBJ1-5|13|TRBV28
CASSLFRGQPQHF
>TRBJ2-1|15|TRBV7-9
CASSSTPSRYNEQFF
>TRBJ2-7|13|TRBV5-1
CASSFQSSYEQYF
>TRBJ2-7|15|TRBV6-5
CASSYSRTSGYEQYF